This T cell receptor (beta chain) is drawn from a study of blood T cell repertoires in COVID-19. Study summary: From T cells, B-cell-depleted T cells, or PBMCs came the material, which was cDNA or gDNA.

The Seattle patients, enrolled during active infection, were followed longitudinally. There are 15 residues in the CDR3. Germline V CDR1 and CDR2: SGHRS, YFSETQ. Trimming took 4 bases from V and 6 from J; bases not matched to a gene: 7. Some clones are missing from TCRdb's copy, which holds only in-frame ones; the method was immunoSEQ multiplex PCR. The table has about 60,000 clones, 72% seen once. The sequence was obtained from a woman in her seventies with COVID-19, enrolled during active disease. Material: peripheral blood. This chain joins TRBV5-1 and TRBJ2-2; TRBD1 matches 9 bases. CDR3 residues: CASSIRDRAAGELFF. CDR3 sequence (DNA): TGCGCCAGCAGCATCCGGGACAGGGCCGCCGGGGAGCTGTTTTTT.